This T cell receptor (beta chain) was sequenced for a study of cytotoxic CD8 clonotypes in ibrutinib-treated CLL. As concerns this clone: The antigen is not known.

The repertoire was sequenced with immunoSEQ multiplex PCR; TCRdb's copy has only in-frame clones and lacks some. The data show about 50,000 clones, around 60% seen once. Study results and caveats: Public clonotypes (which were uncommon) either contracted or remained stable on treatment.

Germline assignment: CDR1 SGHRS and CDR2 YFSETQ. Germline trimming cut 0 bases from V and 0 bases from J; bases unmatched to any gene: 8. This CDR3 has 17 amino acids. This chain connects TRBV5-1 to TRBJ2-7; 8 bases line up with TRBD1. This sequence originates from a human donor with chronic lymphocytic leukemia. Sequenced material: PBMCs, taken after 24 months of ibrutinib treatment. The CDR3 sequence is CASSLAQTGALSYEQYF. CDR3 nucleotide sequence: TGCGCCAGCAGCTTGGCCCAGACAGGGGCGCTCTCCTACGAGCAGTACTTC. Complete variable domain (other parts from reference TRBV5-1 and TRBJ2-7): KAGVTQTPRYLIKTRGQQVTLSCSPISGHRSVSWYQQTPGQGLQFLFEYFSETQRNKGNFPGRFSGRQFSNSRSEMNVSTLELGDSALYLCASSLAQTGALSYEQYFGPGTRLTVT.